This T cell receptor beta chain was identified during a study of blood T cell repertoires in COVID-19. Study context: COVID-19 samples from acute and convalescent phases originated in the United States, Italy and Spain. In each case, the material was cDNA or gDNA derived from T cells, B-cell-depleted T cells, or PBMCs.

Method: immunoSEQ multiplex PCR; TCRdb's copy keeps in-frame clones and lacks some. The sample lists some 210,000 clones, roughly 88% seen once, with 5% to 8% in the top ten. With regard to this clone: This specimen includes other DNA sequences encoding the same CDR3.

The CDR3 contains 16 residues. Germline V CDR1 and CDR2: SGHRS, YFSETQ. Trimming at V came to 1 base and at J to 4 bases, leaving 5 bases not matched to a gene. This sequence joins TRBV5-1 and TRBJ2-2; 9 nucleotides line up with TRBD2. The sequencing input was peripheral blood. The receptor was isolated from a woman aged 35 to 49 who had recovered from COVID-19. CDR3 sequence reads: CASSLLAGEGTGELFF. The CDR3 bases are TGCGCCAGCAGCTTGTTAGCGGGAGAGGGCACCGGGGAGCTGTTTTTT.